The following is a T cell receptor beta chain sequence with its context. The data stem from a study of blood T cell repertoires in COVID-19. Original data processing: The authors estimated nucleated cell counts from reference gene primer amplification. The repertoire was sequenced with immunoSEQ multiplex PCR; TCRdb's copy has only in-frame clones and lacks some. V and J calls plus clone size are reproduced from that table; the DNA served to infer D and trimming. The sample records over 150,000 clones, 88% being singletons. Trimming removed 2 bases from V and 6 bases from J, with 9 bases in between. Per germline, CDR1 SGHRS and CDR2 YFSETQ. The CDR3 runs 12 residues.

This sequence joins TRBV5-1 and TRBJ2-7; possible D gene TRBD2, 6 bases. This receptor was taken from a man in his forties or fifties with COVID-19, enrolled during active disease. What was sequenced was peripheral blood. The CDR3 coding sequence is TGCGCCAGCAGCTTTACCGGGGGCGAGCAGTACTTC. This sequence encodes CASSFTGGEQYF.